In this sample, the clone carrying this TCR beta chain turned up once. Its target is unknown. The data are from a study of human thymus T cells. General study results and limits: Thymic and blood repertoires appeared to display a bias in their usage of V and J genes.

Trimming stripped 2 bases from V and 5 bases from J, with 17 bases between. Germline V gene sequence: CDR1 SGHDT, CDR2 YYEEEE. The CDR3 totals 15 residues. TCRdb's table, derived via immunoSEQ multiplex PCR, lists solely in-frame clones and lacks some. The repertoire holds some 40,000 clones, with 94% as singletons. Only four of the eight donors provided a 0.5-1 mL blood sample. Sequencing was done on a sample of blood. The V call is TRBV5-6, the J call TRBJ2-7; TRBD2 is a possible D gene (5 bases). This receptor was identified in a boy under three years old with a congenital heart defect but otherwise immunologically healthy. The CDR3 DNA is TGTGCCAGCAGCTTTCTGTCGCTAGCAACACACGAGCAGTACTTC. It encodes CASSFLSLATHEQYF.